The present T cell receptor beta chain was sequenced within a study of shared clonotypes between healthy human individuals. Trimming stripped 1 base from V and 1 base from J, with 11 bases between. The CDR3 has 16 residues. From germline, CDR1 is SGHAT and CDR2 FQNNGV. Memory CD4+ cells were the fraction left after CD45RA+ naive selection. Method: immunoSEQ multiplex PCR; TCRdb's copy keeps in-frame clones and lacks some. Here the sample spans 2 million to 2.5 million clones, roughly 93% being singletons. The sample was naive CD4+ T cells from PBMCs. Described subset: CD45RA+ positively selected. The J gene is TRBJ1-3, the V gene TRBV11-2; D is ambiguous. This receptor was obtained from a man between 18 and 29 years old in good health. Some clones in this sample may be carry-over from other donors' samples. CDR3 region: CASSLGLVGSGNTIYF. DNA of the CDR3: TGTGCCAGCAGCTTAGGTTTAGTGGGATCTGGAAACACCATATATTTT.